The present entry profiles one T cell receptor beta chain with its context. Germline V CDR1 and CDR2: LNHDA, SQIVND (reference sequence). V was cut by 7 bases and J by 7 bases, with 13 bases left in between. CDR3 size: 12 residues. This entry comes from a study of T cell changes during pregnancy in multiple sclerosis. Profiled with immunoSEQ multiplex PCR; TCRdb holds only in-frame clones, not every one. The sample has about 42,000 clones, roughly 84% seen once. The sequence came from a female donor with multiple sclerosis, enrolled in a pregnancy study. The material was CD4+ T cells from peripheral blood mononuclear cells, obtained before pregnancy. The chain is built from TRBV19 and TRBJ1-1; perhaps TRBD1 as D (5 bases). In DNA form, the CDR3 reads TGTGCCAGTATATCCTCAGGGCGTGAAGCTTTCTTT. This gives the protein CASISSGREAFF.